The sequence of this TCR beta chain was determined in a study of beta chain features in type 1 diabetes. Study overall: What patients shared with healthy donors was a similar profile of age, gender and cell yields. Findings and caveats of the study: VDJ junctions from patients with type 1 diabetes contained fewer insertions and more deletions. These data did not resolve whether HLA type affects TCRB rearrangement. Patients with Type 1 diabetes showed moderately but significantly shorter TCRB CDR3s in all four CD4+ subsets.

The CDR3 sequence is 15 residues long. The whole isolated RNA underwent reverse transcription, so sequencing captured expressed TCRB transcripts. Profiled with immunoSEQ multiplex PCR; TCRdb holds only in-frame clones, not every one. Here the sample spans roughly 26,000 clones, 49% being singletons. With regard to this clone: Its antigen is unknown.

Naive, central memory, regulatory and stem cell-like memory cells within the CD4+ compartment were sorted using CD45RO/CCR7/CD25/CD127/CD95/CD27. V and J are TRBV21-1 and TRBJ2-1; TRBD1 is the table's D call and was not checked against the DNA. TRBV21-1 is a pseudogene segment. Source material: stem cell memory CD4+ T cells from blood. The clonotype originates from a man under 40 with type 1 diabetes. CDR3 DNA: TGTGCCAGCAGCAGCGGACAGGGGTGGGGTAATGAGCAGTTCTTC. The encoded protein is CASSSGQGWGNEQFF.